One sample yielded the 20 T cell receptor beta chains listed below, sequenced in a study of glioma-infiltrating T cells after dendritic cell vaccination. Method: immunoSEQ multiplex PCR; TCRdb's copy keeps in-frame clones and lacks some. The sample includes some 87,000 clones, approximately 87% of them seen just once. The starting material was blood, obtained before dendritic cell vaccination. The source is a human donor with glioblastoma.

This sequence joins TRBV9 and TRBJ2-1; the match to TRBD2 covers 13 bases. The CDR3 is 15 residues long. J lost 8 bases, V lost 3 bases, and 5 bases had no gene match. The germline V gene has CDR1 SGDLS and CDR2 YYNGEE. The CDR3 DNA sequence: TGTGCCAGCAGCGCCGGGACTAGCGGGAAGGATGAGCAGTTCTTC. Protein sequence: CASSAGTSGKDEQFF.

The J gene is TRBJ1-1, the V gene TRBV4-2; D gene ambiguous. Germline assignment: CDR1 LGHNA and CDR2 YNFKEQ. V was pared by 0 bases and J by 4 bases, with 9 bases between. The CDR3 runs to 14 residues. The CDR3 loop is CASSQEYGFTEAFF. The CDR3 nucleotides are TGTGCCAGCAGCCAAGAGTACGGGTTCACTGAAGCTTTCTTT.

CDR3 amino acids: CASSLAPGSTGELFF. The DNA for the CDR3 is TGCGCCAGCAGCTTGGCCCCAGGAAGCACCGGGGAGCTGTTTTTT. The rearrangement uses TRBV5-1 and TRBJ2-2; D unclear. The CDR3 consists of 15 residues. From germline, CDR1 is SGHRS and CDR2 YFSETQ. V lost 0 bases to trimming and J lost 4 bases, with 10 bases between them. The entire variable domain, with the rest obtained from reference TRBV5-1 and TRBJ2-2, is as follows: KAGVTQTPRYLIKTRGQQVTLSCSPISGHRSVSWYQQTPGQGLQFLFEYFSETQRNKGNFPGRFSGRQFSNSRSEMNVSTLELGDSALYLCASSLAPGSTGELFFGEGSRLTVL.

The rearrangement links TRBV19 to TRBJ2-4; D is perhaps TRBD1 (5 bases). The germline V gene encodes CDR1 LNHDA and CDR2 SQIVND (reference sequence). Between the trimmed V and J ends, which lost 3 bases and 3 bases, there was a span of 15 bases. The CDR3 runs to 16 residues. The chain's CDR3 is CASSIGAGMDKNIQYF. CDR3 sequence (DNA): TGTGCCAGTAGTATCGGCGCAGGGATGGACAAAAACATTCAGTACTTC.

The CDR3 DNA follows: TGTGCCAGCAGTGACGAGGGCCCCGGATACTTC. Its protein is CASSDEGPGYF. The chain is built from TRBV2 and TRBJ2-7, with a possible D match to TRBD2 (5 bases). Trimming cost V 3 bases and J 13 bases, with 13 bases left between them. The CDR3 runs to 11 residues. The germline V gene encodes CDR1 SNHLY and CDR2 FYNNEI.

The V gene is TRBV5-4, the J gene TRBJ2-3, with TRBD1 matching over 9 bases. Germline CDR1 and CDR2: SGHNT and YYREEE (reference sequence). With V trimmed by 0 bases and J by 4 bases, 0 bases remained unmatched. This CDR3 comprises 14 residues. The CDR3 DNA reads TGTGCCAGCAGCTTGGGACAGGGGGCAGATACGCAGTATTTT. Its translation is CASSLGQGADTQYF.

The chain has TRBV11-2 and TRBJ2-1; 9 bases line up with TRBD2. With 8 bases clipped from V and 1 base from J, the junction kept 6 bases outside the gene matches. Germline V gives CDR1 SGHAT, CDR2 FQNNGV. The CDR3 spans 15 residues. CDR3 sequence: CASSEAGGSYNEQFF. The DNA of the CDR3 is TGTGCCAGCTCCGAAGCGGGGGGATCCTACAATGAGCAGTTCTTC.

The chain couples TRBV5-1 to TRBJ2-7, with 8 bases that match TRBD2. Germline CDR1 is SGHRS and CDR2 is YFSETQ. V shed 0 bases and J 3 bases; nucleotides not matched to a gene: 5. The CDR3 contains 15 residues. Written as DNA, the CDR3 is TGCGCCAGCAGCTTGGCCACGGCGGGGGGCTACGAGCAGTACTTC. It translates to CASSLATAGGYEQYF. Using reference TRBV5-1 and TRBJ2-7 for the parts outside the CDR3, the full variable domain is KAGVTQTPRYLIKTRGQQVTLSCSPISGHRSVSWYQQTPGQGLQFLFEYFSETQRNKGNFPGRFSGRQFSNSRSEMNVSTLELGDSALYLCASSLATAGGYEQYFGPGTRLTVT.

For the CDR3, the DNA is TGTGCCAGCGGTTTTAGGGGACAGTCCCAAGAGACCCAGTACTTC. Encoded protein: CASGFRGQSQETQYF. The genes are TRBV6-5 and TRBJ2-5; 7 nucleotides match TRBD1. CDR1 is MNHEY and CDR2 is SVGAGI in the germline V gene. J was trimmed by 1 base and V by 8 bases; bases with no gene match: 10. The CDR3 covers 15 residues.

The rearrangement uses TRBV5-1 and TRBJ1-1, with a possible D match to TRBD1 (6 bases). Germline V CDR1 and CDR2: SGHRS, YFSETQ. Trimming left V 1 base short and J 4 bases short, with 8 bases between. The CDR3 loop spans 13 amino acids. CDR3: CASSLIGGTEAFF. In nucleotides, the CDR3 is TGCGCCAGCAGCTTGATAGGGGGCACTGAAGCTTTCTTT.

This clone appeared a single time. The V gene is TRBV7-9, the J gene TRBJ1-2, with 8 bases fitting TRBD1. The CDR3 is made up of 15 amino acids. Germline V gene data show CDR1 as SEHNR and CDR2 as FQNEAQ (reference sequence). V shed 5 bases and J 7 bases; nucleotides not matched to a gene: 12. The CDR3 region is CASSPAGQGARGYTF. CDR3 DNA sequence: TGTGCCAGCAGCCCTGCGGGGCAGGGGGCGCGTGGCTACACCTTC.

This rearrangement joins TRBV19 to TRBJ1-4; 7 bases map to TRBD1. The J segment lost 0 bases and the V segment lost 9 bases, leaving 7 bases of the junction unmatched. CDR1 and CDR2 (germline): LNHDA, SQIVND (reference sequence). The CDR3 consists of 15 residues. The CDR3 region has the DNA TGTGCCAGCAACACAGGGGTGGCAACTAATGAAAAACTGTTTTTT. Protein sequence: CASNTGVATNEKLFF.

In the case of this clone: This CDR3 is also generated by other DNA sequences in the sample. This chain joins TRBV19 and TRBJ2-7; the D is unclear. Trimming stripped 5 bases from V and 3 bases from J, with 5 bases between. This CDR3 has 11 amino acids. Germline V gene sequence: CDR1 LNHDA, CDR2 SQIVND (reference sequence). CDR3 coding DNA: TGTGCCAGTAGTCCCGGCTACGAGCAGTACTTC. This encodes CASSPGYEQYF. Combining the CDR3 with reference TRBV19 and TRBJ2-7 gives the whole variable domain DGGITQSPKYLFRKEGQNVTLSCEQNLNHDAMYWYRQDPGQGLRLIYYSQIVNDFQKGDIAEGYSVSREKKESFPLTVTSAQKNPTAFYLCASSPGYEQYFGPGTRLTVT.

V usage is TRBV19 and J usage is TRBJ1-3; tentative D call: TRBD1 (5 bases). This CDR3 is 16 amino acids long. Germline V gives CDR1 LNHDA, CDR2 SQIVND (reference sequence). V lost 1 base and J 2 bases, leaving 12 bases between the germline ends. The CDR3 protein is CASSIGDSLPGNTIYF. The CDR3 nucleotides read TGTGCCAGTAGTATAGGTGACAGCCTCCCTGGAAACACCATATATTTT. Drawing the rest from reference TRBV19 and TRBJ1-3, the complete variable domain is DGGITQSPKYLFRKEGQNVTLSCEQNLNHDAMYWYRQDPGQGLRLIYYSQIVNDFQKGDIAEGYSVSREKKESFPLTVTSAQKNPTAFYLCASSIGDSLPGNTIYFGEGSWLTVV.

V and J are TRBV10-1 and TRBJ1-1, with TRBD1 as a possible D gene (6 bases). Trimming removed 1 base at V and 6 bases at J, with 9 bases between. This CDR3 has 13 amino acids. Germline loops: CDR1 WNHNN, CDR2 SYGVQD (reference sequence). The CDR3 protein is CASSEWTAAEAFF. The CDR3 DNA reads TGCGCCAGCAGTGAGTGGACAGCAGCTGAAGCTTTCTTT.

This sequence joins TRBV6-6 and TRBJ1-1, with TRBD1 matching over 7 bases. This CDR3 is built from 16 residues. Germline assignment: CDR1 MNHNY and CDR2 SVGAGI (reference sequence). Germline trimming cut 0 bases from V and 11 bases from J; bases unmatched to any gene: 15. DNA of the CDR3: TGTGCCAGCAGTTACTCTCGAGTGATAGGGGGCTCTGGGGCTTTCTTT. It yields the protein CASSYSRVIGGSGAFF.

The CDR3: CASSYSFNRVDGYTF. CDR3 coding DNA: TGTGCCAGCAGTTACTCGTTTAACAGGGTGGATGGCTACACCTTC. The chain recombines TRBV6-5 with TRBJ1-2; possibly TRBD1 for D (6 bases). The length of the CDR3 is 15 residues. The germline V gene encodes CDR1 MNHEY and CDR2 SVGAGI. The V gene lost 0 bases and the J gene lost 6 bases, with 14 bases spanning the gap.

This chain joins TRBV2 and TRBJ2-5; TRBD1 aligns across 7 bases. CDR3 length equals 13 residues. CDR1 and CDR2 from the germline V gene are SNHLY and FYNNEI. V was clipped by 4 bases and J by 1 base; unmatched bases: 0. CDR3 region: CASSGQGQETQYF. The DNA for the CDR3 is TGTGCCAGCAGTGGACAGGGCCAAGAGACCCAGTACTTC. The variable domain in full, completed from reference TRBV2 and TRBJ2-5, reads EPEVTQTPSHQVTQMGQEVILRCVPISNHLYFYWYRQILGQKVEFLVSFYNNEISEKSEIFDDQFSVERPDGSNFTLKIRSTKLEDSAMYFCASSGQGQETQYFGPGTRLLVL.

This sequence joins TRBV7-2 and TRBJ1-5; tentative D call: TRBD1 (6 bases). The CDR3 totals 15 residues. Germline values: CDR1 SGHTA, CDR2 FQGNSA. V gave up 5 bases and J gave up 3 bases, with 14 bases separating them. CDR3 nucleotides: TGTGCCAGCAGCGCCTGGACAGCGCTCAATCAGCCCCAGCATTTT. It codes for CASSAWTALNQPQHF.

J is TRBJ2-5 and V is TRBV9, with TRBD2 identical over 7 bases. J was trimmed by 2 bases and V by 3 bases; bases with no gene match: 4. The CDR3 length is 14 residues. The germline V gene has CDR1 SGDLS and CDR2 YYNGEE. CDR3 sequence reads: CASSAKGGQETQYF. Here the CDR3 DNA reads TGTGCCAGCAGCGCTAAGGGAGGGCAAGAGACCCAGTACTTC.